Below, 23 T cell receptor beta chains from the same sample are listed, as sequenced in a study of blood T cell repertoires in COVID-19. Profiling relied on immunoSEQ multiplex PCR, and the TCRdb table lists in-frame clones only, not all of them. The sample has 430,000 or so clones, around nine tenths seen once. The sample was PBMCs or T cells enriched from blood (not recorded which). The source is a woman aged 40 to 50 who had recovered from COVID-19.

The rearrangement links TRBV7-6 to TRBJ2-7; tentative D call: TRBD1 (6 bases). The ends were cut back, 4 bases at V and 4 bases at J, with 14 bases in the middle. The CDR3 sequence is 14 residues long. The germline V gene encodes CDR1 SGHVS and CDR2 FNYEAQ. In DNA form, the CDR3 reads TGTGCCAGCAGCTGGGACATACTGGCGTACGAGCAGTACTTC. Residues: CASSWDILAYEQYF.

The V call is TRBV5-4, the J call TRBJ2-1, with TRBD2 identical over 7 bases. There are 16 residues in the CDR3. CDR1 and CDR2 (germline): SGHNT, YYREEE (reference sequence). The junction had 16 bases not matched to a gene; V was cut back by 6 bases and J by 7 bases. CDR3 amino acids: CASTSGGPSLGNEQFF. The CDR3 nucleotides are TGTGCCAGCACTTCGGGGGGACCCTCCCTTGGTAATGAGCAGTTCTTC.

The chain employs TRBV19 and TRBJ2-3; D remains ambiguous. Trimming took 5 bases from V and 2 from J, leaving 14 bases between them. The length of the CDR3 is 15 residues. Germline V gives CDR1 LNHDA, CDR2 SQIVND (reference sequence). The CDR3 spells CASSPSAAVTDTQYF. CDR3 DNA sequence: TGTGCCAGTAGTCCCTCGGCGGCGGTCACAGATACGCAGTATTTT.

The chain is built from TRBV3-1 (or the pseudogene TRBV3-2) and TRBJ1-1; a weak D match, TRBD1 (5 bases). Trimming removed 0 bases at V and 5 bases at J, with 10 bases between. Per the germline V gene, CDR1 is LGHDT and CDR2 is YNNKEL (reference sequence). The CDR3 consists of 14 residues. The chain's CDR3 is CASSQEVRGTEAFF. As DNA, the CDR3 is TGTGCCAGCAGCCAAGAAGTAAGGGGAACTGAAGCTTTCTTT.

This clone was seen just once. The chain is built from TRBV29-1 and TRBJ2-3, with a possible D match to TRBD2 (6 bases). This CDR3 spans 15 amino acids. CDR1 is SQVTM and CDR2 is ANQGSEA in the germline V gene. Trimming left V 4 bases short and J 0 bases short, with 14 bases between. CDR3 bases: TGCAGCGTTGTACCCAGCGGGCGTAGCACAGATACGCAGTATTTT. Encoded protein: CSVVPSGRSTDTQYF.

CDR3 nucleotides: TGTGCCACCTCGGGAAGGAGGGCAACAGATACGCAGTATTTT. Its translation is CATSGRRATDTQYF. The rearrangement joins TRBV19 to TRBJ2-3; weak D call: TRBD2 (6 bases). The CDR3 has 14 amino acids. V lost 10 bases to trimming and J lost 3 bases, with 17 bases between them. In germline, CDR1 is LNHDA, CDR2 SQIVND (reference sequence).

CDR3 nucleotides: TGTGCCAGTAGTATAGGAGTGGTCCGCAATGAGCAGTTCTTC. Amino acid sequence: CASSIGVVRNEQFF. The chain combines TRBV19 with TRBJ2-1; D remains unclear. V lost 1 base to trimming and J lost 6 bases, with 10 bases between them. Germline-derived CDR1 and CDR2 are LNHDA and SQIVND (reference sequence). CDR3 length equals 14 residues.

The CDR3 nucleotides are TGTGCCAGCAGTCTGAAGACAGGGTCAGGCACTGAAGCTTTCTTT. Translated: CASSLKTGSGTEAFF. J is TRBJ1-1 and V is TRBV2; 7 bases line up with TRBD1. CDR3 length equals 15 residues. Germline-derived CDR1 and CDR2 are SNHLY and FYNNEI. The J segment lost 4 bases and the V segment lost 5 bases, leaving 10 bases of the junction unmatched.

This chain uses TRBV11-3 with TRBJ1-1; D is perhaps TRBD1 (6 bases). The CDR3 covers 13 residues. V was cut by 0 bases and J by 8 bases, with 10 bases left in between. Germline V gene lookup returns CDR1 SGHNT and CDR2 YENEEA. This CDR3 is CASSLDRTVEAFF. CDR3 in DNA: TGTGCCAGCAGCTTAGATCGGACAGTGGAAGCTTTCTTT.

J is TRBJ1-2 and V is TRBV24-1, with a tentative D call TRBD1 (5 bases). This CDR3 spans 11 amino acids. V was trimmed by 7 bases and J by 8 bases, leaving 10 bases between them. The germline V gene has CDR1 KGHDR and CDR2 SFDVKD. The CDR3 region is CATSGGYGYTF. CDR3 nucleotides: TGTGCCACCAGCGGGGGTTACGGCTACACCTTC.

The chain combines TRBV18 with TRBJ1-2, with D possibly TRBD1 on 5 matching bases. Trimming stripped 2 bases from V and 8 bases from J, with 12 bases between. This CDR3 has 13 amino acids. Germline V gene sequence: CDR1 KGHSH, CDR2 LQKENI. This CDR3 reads CASSPGADAGYTF. The CDR3 nucleotides are TGTGCCAGCTCACCAGGGGCGGACGCCGGCTACACCTTC.

This clone was recorded once. The rearrangement joins TRBV6-1 to TRBJ2-5, with no clear D. Looked up from germline, CDR1 is MNHNS and CDR2 is SASEGT. The CDR3 contains 16 residues. V lost 1 base and J 2 bases, leaving 14 bases between the germline ends. CDR3 sequence reads: CASSEVVYVKQETQYF. Here the CDR3 DNA reads TGTGCCAGCAGTGAAGTGGTCTACGTAAAACAAGAGACCCAGTACTTC.

This rearrangement joins TRBV7-9 to TRBJ1-1; TRBD1 agrees at 8 bases. The germline gives CDR1 SEHNR, CDR2 FQNEAQ (reference sequence). The trim removed 2 bases at V and 2 bases at J, leaving 4 bases unmatched. The CDR3 is made up of 15 amino acids. Written as DNA, the CDR3 is TGTGCCAGCAGCTTACCGGACAGGGTCAACACTGAAGCTTTCTTT. Translating gives CASSLPDRVNTEAFF.

The genes are TRBV19 and TRBJ1-6; TRBD1 is a possible D gene (5 bases). The CDR3 loop spans 13 amino acids. In germline, CDR1 is LNHDA, CDR2 SQIVND (reference sequence). The V and J ends lost 7 bases and 6 bases respectively, with 10 bases between them. The CDR3 loop is CASMAGFNSPLHF. Written as DNA, the CDR3 is TGTGCCAGTATGGCAGGGTTTAATTCACCCCTCCACTTT.

In this sample, this clone turned up once. This chain uses TRBV4-2 with TRBJ2-5; a weak D match, TRBD1 (5 bases). Germline V gene sequence: CDR1 LGHNA, CDR2 YNFKEQ. There are 15 residues in the CDR3. V lost 1 base, J lost 5 bases, and 14 bases lay in between. CDR3 bases: TGTGCCAGCAGCCAAGCCAGCAGGGTCGGGGAGACCCAGTACTTC. Its translation: CASSQASRVGETQYF.

The chain recombines TRBV5-5 with TRBJ1-5; D gene unclear. V lost 3 bases, J lost 0 bases, and 13 bases lay in between. The CDR3 has 16 amino acids. Per germline, CDR1 SGHKS and CDR2 YYEKEE (reference sequence). The CDR3 spells CASSSLPLNSNQPQHF. The CDR3 region has the DNA TGTGCCAGCAGCTCTCTCCCCCTAAATAGCAATCAGCCCCAGCATTTT.

As regards this clone: Other nucleotide sequences in the sample specify the same CDR3. V is TRBV18 and J is TRBJ2-2; 7 bases agree with TRBD1. V gave up 0 bases and J gave up 0 bases; unmatched junction bases: 1. The germline V gene has CDR1 KGHSH and CDR2 LQKENI. The CDR3 has 16 residues. The CDR3 DNA reads as TGTGCCAGCTCACCACCAGGGGGCCCGAACACCGGGGAGCTGTTTTTT. Translated, it gives CASSPPGGPNTGELFF.

The rearrangement joins TRBV7-2 to TRBJ1-2; 7 bases align to TRBD1. Looked up from germline, CDR1 is SGHTA and CDR2 is FQGNSA. Trimming cost V 5 bases and J 4 bases; bases outside gene matches: 10. CDR3 length: 15 amino acids. CDR3 nucleotides: TGTGCCAGCAGCACCCAAATCAGGGGGACCTATGGCTACACCTTC. This translates into CASSTQIRGTYGYTF.

V gene TRBV19 combines with J gene TRBJ1-1, with a weak D call TRBD1 (5 bases). Looked up from germline, CDR1 is LNHDA and CDR2 is SQIVND (reference sequence). The CDR3 has 20 amino acids. V was pared by 3 bases and J by 8 bases, with 34 bases between. In nucleotides, the CDR3 is TGTGCCAGTAGTATTATTACTGGGGCAGGTGCTATGAACACTCGACCCGAAGCTTTCTTT. Residues: CASSIITGAGAMNTRPEAFF.

This chain uses TRBV5-1 with TRBJ1-1, with 11 positions matching TRBD1. After removal of 4 bases from V and 0 bases from J, the junction contained 8 bases not matched to a gene. This CDR3 contains 17 residues. Germline values: CDR1 SGHRS, CDR2 YFSETQ. The CDR3 region is CASSPGTGGWVNTEAFF. CDR3 DNA sequence: TGCGCCAGCAGCCCCGGGACAGGGGGATGGGTGAACACTGAAGCTTTCTTT.

The chain has TRBV6-2 or TRBV6-3 and TRBJ2-1, with D perhaps TRBD2 (6 bases). Germline CDR1 MNHEY, CDR2 SVGEGT. Trimming cost V 3 bases and J 9 bases, with 15 bases left between them. The length of the CDR3 is 14 residues. CDR3 amino acids: CASSYLGLAPEQFF. The CDR3 region has the DNA TGTGCCAGCAGTTATTTGGGGCTAGCGCCTGAGCAGTTCTTC.

The chain combines TRBV27 with TRBJ1-1; 9 nucleotides match TRBD1. Germline CDR1 MNHEY, CDR2 SMNVEV (reference sequence). V shed 4 bases and J 1 base; nucleotides not matched to a gene: 4. The CDR3 sequence is 15 residues long. The CDR3 loop is CASSWGDRANTEAFF. The CDR3, as DNA: TGTGCCAGCAGTTGGGGGGACAGGGCGAACACTGAAGCTTTCTTT.

The DNA of the CDR3 is TGTGCCAGTCGTAGGGTCAGGCCTCCTAGCACAGATACGCAGTATTTT. This sequence encodes CASRRVRPPSTDTQYF. The V and J genes are TRBV19 and TRBJ2-3; D is undetermined. V was clipped by 8 bases and J by 0 bases, with 18 bases between them. Germline V gives CDR1 LNHDA, CDR2 SQIVND (reference sequence). This CDR3 contains 16 residues.